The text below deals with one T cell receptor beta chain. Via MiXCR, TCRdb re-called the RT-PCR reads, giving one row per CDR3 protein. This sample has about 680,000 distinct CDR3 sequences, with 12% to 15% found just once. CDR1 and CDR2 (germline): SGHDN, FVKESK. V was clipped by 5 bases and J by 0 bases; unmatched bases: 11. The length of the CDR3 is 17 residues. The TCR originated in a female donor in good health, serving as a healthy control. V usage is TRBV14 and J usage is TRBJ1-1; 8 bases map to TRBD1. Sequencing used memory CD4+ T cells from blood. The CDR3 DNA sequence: TGTGCCAGCAGCTTTTTGCAGGGGGCGACCATGAACACTGAAGCTTTCTTT. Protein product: CASSFLQGATMNTEAFF.